The entry below describes one TCR beta chain. Its antigen is undetermined. This CDR3 has 15 residues. The germline CDR1 and CDR2 sequences are LNHDA and SQIVND (reference sequence). Trimming left V 5 bases short and J 4 bases short, with 15 bases between. The entry originates in a study of shared clonotypes between healthy human individuals. Libraries were prepared by immunoSEQ multiplex PCR; TCRdb keeps only in-frame clonotypes and omits some of them. The sample contains about 2.4 million clones, around 90% of which appear only once. Study observations and caveats: Generation probability values for non-shared clonotypes were lower than those for clonotypes shared by all four donors. For sorted subsets, rarefaction showed incomplete sequencing despite large depth. Memory subsets generally showed smaller estimated richness than naive subsets did.

The chain uses TRBV19 and TRBJ1-5; TRBD1 is a possible D gene (6 bases). The receptor was derived from a man between 18 and 29 years old in good health. The sample comprised naive CD4+ T cells sorted from blood. Documented subset: CD45RA+ positively selected. CDR3 residues: CASSLVRTANQPQHF. For the CDR3, the DNA is TGTGCCAGTAGTTTAGTCAGGACAGCAAATCAGCCCCAGCATTTT.